These T cell receptor beta chains were read from a single sample in a study of blood T cells in healthy people across ages. TCRdb analysed the 5' RACE reads with MiXCR anew, one entry per CDR3 protein. The sample lists 1.5 million to 2 million distinct CDR3 sequences; approximately 50% were seen once. Sequenced: blood. The receptors originated from a woman aged 40 to 55 in good health. Both conserved end residues are part of each CDR3. The order of the fields is clone size, D gene, V gene, J gene, CDR3 protein, CDR3 DNA. The D gene is left open where the match is weak. Clone sizes are given selectively: once, few, many, or a class where the clone is expanded.

>.|TRBD1|TRBV29-1|TRBJ2-7
CSAVDRGSYNEQYF
TGCAGCGCTGTGGACAGGGGATCCTACAATGAGCAGTACTTC
>.|TRBD1|TRBV2|TRBJ1-2
CASSEGQANYVYTF
TGTGCCAGCAGTGAGGGACAGGCCAACTATGTCTACACCTTC
>.|.|TRBV28|TRBJ2-1
CASTFGATDEQFF
TGTGCCAGCACCTTCGGGGCCACCGATGAGCAGTTCTTC
>.|.|TRBV4-3|TRBJ1-2
CASSQNLGRGSEGYTF
TGCGCCAGCAGCCAAAACCTCGGTCGGGGGTCGGAAGGCTACACCTTC
>.|TRBD1|TRBV2|TRBJ2-7
CASRLRDRIGYEQYF
TGTGCCAGCAGGCTACGGGACAGAATTGGTTACGAGCAGTACTTC
>many|.|TRBV5-5|TRBJ2-3
CASSSSSAADTQYF
TGTGCCAGCAGCTCCTCCTCGGCGGCAGATACGCAGTATTTT
>.|.|TRBV21-1|TRBJ2-7
CASSKEGGPMKDEQYF
TGTGCCAGCAGCAAAGAAGGGGGTCCCATGAAGGACGAGCAGTACTTC
>.|.|TRBV5-6|TRBJ1-1
CASSLVWDPNTEAFF
TGTGCCAGCAGCTTGGTCTGGGACCCGAACACTGAAGCTTTCTTT
>few|.|TRBV7-9|TRBJ2-7
CASSSTTSYEQYF
TGTGCCAGCAGCTCCACGACCTCCTACGAGCAGTACTTC
>.|.|TRBV9|TRBJ2-3
CASSPNRVSGDTQYF
TGTGCCAGCAGCCCGAACAGGGTTTCCGGAGATACGCAGTATTTT